The source of this T cell receptor (beta chain) is a study of T cell responses to AZD1222 COVID-19 vaccine. Germline-derived CDR1 and CDR2 are SGHVS and FQNEAQ. V shed 1 base and J shed 8 bases, with 9 bases lying between them. This CDR3 contains 13 residues. Profiling relied on immunoSEQ multiplex PCR, and the TCRdb table lists in-frame clones only, not all of them. Here the sample spans roughly 150,000 clones, 85% to 95% being singletons. The rearrangement uses TRBV7-8 and TRBJ2-1; D ambiguous. Source: peripheral blood, taken on day 0 of AZD1222 vaccination. The receptor was isolated from an adult in good health. The chain's CDR3 is CASSLDLEYEQFF. The CDR3 DNA reads TGTGCCAGCAGCTTAGATCTAGAATATGAGCAGTTCTTC.